This T cell receptor (beta chain) was recovered during a study of blood T cell repertoires in COVID-19. About the research overall: From T cells, B-cell-depleted T cells, or PBMCs came the material, which was cDNA or gDNA.

Participants had their cohort set by participant-reported clinical history. Symptom resolution, clearance, or two negative PCRs marked donors in Cohort 3 as recovered. This CDR3 has 15 amino acids. Germline lookup yields CDR1 MNHEY and CDR2 SVGAGI. Germline trimming cut 6 bases from V and 5 bases from J; bases unmatched to any gene: 8. Original analysis: Quantification of nucleated cells was approximated via reference gene primer amplification. TCRdb's copy holds only in-frame clones and misses some; the assay was immunoSEQ multiplex PCR. D and trimming come from the DNA, and the V and J calls and clone size come from that table. This table has 150,000 or so clones, more than 65% appearing once.

The sequencing sample was made of PBMCs or T cells enriched from blood (not recorded which). The rearrangement joins TRBV6-5 to TRBJ2-3; TRBD1 matches at 10 bases. This clonotype was obtained from a man aged 45-65 years who had recovered from COVID-19. The CDR3 loop reads CASSRIGTGEDTQYF. The DNA for the CDR3 is TGTGCCAGCAGCAGAATAGGGACAGGGGAAGATACGCAGTATTTT.